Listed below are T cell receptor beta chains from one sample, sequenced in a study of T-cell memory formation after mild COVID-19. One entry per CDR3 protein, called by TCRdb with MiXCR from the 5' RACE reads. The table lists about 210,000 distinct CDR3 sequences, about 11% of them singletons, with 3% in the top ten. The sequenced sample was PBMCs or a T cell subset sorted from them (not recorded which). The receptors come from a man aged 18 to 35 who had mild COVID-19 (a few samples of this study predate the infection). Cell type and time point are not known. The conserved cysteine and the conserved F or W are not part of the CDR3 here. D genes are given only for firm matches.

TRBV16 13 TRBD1 ASSAPGQGDTEAF
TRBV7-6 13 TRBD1 ASSTTGAHGNEQF
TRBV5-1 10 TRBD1 ASSQDRDEQF
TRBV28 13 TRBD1 ASSRSWTGESPLH
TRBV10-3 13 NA AISDKTWNTGELF
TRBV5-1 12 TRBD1 ASETGTGVNTQY
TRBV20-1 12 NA SAARTVLNTEAF
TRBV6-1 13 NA ASSELGQMNTEAF
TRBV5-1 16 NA ASSRGGGDRNLPGELF
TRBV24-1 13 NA ATRNGTLPNYGYT
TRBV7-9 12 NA ASSKYRDQETQY
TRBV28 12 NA ASSFQGLNTEAF
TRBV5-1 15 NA ASSPTPGTISYNEQF
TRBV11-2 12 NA ARGEDPSTGELF
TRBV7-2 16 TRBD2 ASSLTPGLAGVPGQQY
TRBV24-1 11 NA AVRLGRTYGYT
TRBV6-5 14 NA ASEYRRSDGTDTQY
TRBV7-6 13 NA ASSLRFPNNSPLH
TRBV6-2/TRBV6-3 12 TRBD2 ASRSGGYTDTQY
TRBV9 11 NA ASSAAGLEKLF
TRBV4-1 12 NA ASSRVLPGNTIY
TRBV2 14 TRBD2 ASTRRASGVGDTQY
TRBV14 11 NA ASSRSLNTEAF
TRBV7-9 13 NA ASSLGGSVTGELF